The 29 T cell receptor beta chains given below trace back to one sample, sequenced in a study of T cells in Graves' hyperthyroidism and ophthalmopathy. Amplified TCR beta CDR3 regions came from RNA transcripts. TCR CDR3 regions were first amplified by RT-PCR with HTBI primers. Using its own MiXCR run on the multiplex PCR reads, TCRdb lists one record per CDR3 protein. The sample yields about 570,000 distinct CDR3 sequences, around 42% seen once. Sequencing used peripheral blood or thyroid tissue (not recorded which). The origin of the receptors is an adult woman with Graves' disease, either hyperthyroidism or ophthalmopathy (not recorded which).

CDR3 protein: CASSSASGSHHEQFF. CDR3 sequence (DNA): TGTGCCAGCAGCTCCGCCAGCGGGAGCCACCATGAGCAGTTCTTC. The rearrangement uses TRBV7-2 and TRBJ2-1; TRBD2 aligns across 8 bases. This CDR3 contains 15 residues. From germline, CDR1 is SGHTA and CDR2 FQGNSA. V shed 4 bases, J shed 8 bases, and the junction held 10 bases outside the gene matches.

The chain has TRBV6-5 and TRBJ2-5; 7 positions match TRBD1. V lost 6 bases to trimming and J lost 4 bases; unmatched junction nucleotides: 20. The CDR3 contains 18 residues. Germline CDR1 is MNHEY and CDR2 is SVGAGI. CDR3 coding DNA: TGTGCCAGCAGATCACCTCTGATTGGGCCAGGGGGTGGAGAGACCCAGTACTTC. Translating gives CASRSPLIGPGGGETQYF.

This chain uses TRBV15 with TRBJ2-7; 8 positions match TRBD2. Germline loops: CDR1 LNHNV, CDR2 YYDKDF (reference sequence). Trimming removed 3 bases from V and 5 bases from J; junction bases left unmatched: 6. This CDR3 region has 14 residues. CDR3 sequence reads: CATSRERLANEQYF. CDR3 bases: TGTGCCACCAGCAGGGAAAGACTAGCGAACGAGCAGTACTTC.

The chain employs TRBV5-6 and TRBJ2-2; the match to TRBD2 covers 8 bases. Looked up from germline, CDR1 is SGHDT and CDR2 is YYEEEE. With V trimmed by 4 bases and J by 7 bases, 6 bases remained unmatched. This CDR3 is 14 amino acids long. The CDR3 loop reads CASSPPLAGGELFF. CDR3 DNA: TGTGCCAGCAGCCCCCCTCTAGCGGGCGGGGAGCTGTTTTTT.

Many counts were recorded for this clonotype. The rearrangement joins TRBV19 to TRBJ2-2; D perhaps matches TRBD1 (5 bases). CDR1 and CDR2 (germline): LNHDA, SQIVND (reference sequence). Trimming removed 3 bases at V and 4 bases at J, with 12 bases between. This CDR3 spans 15 amino acids. The DNA of the CDR3 is TGTGCCAGTAGTATTAGGGGCGGTGGCACCGGGGAGCTGTTTTTT. Translation gives CASSIRGGGTGELFF.

The genes are TRBV20-1 and TRBJ1-2; a weak D match, TRBD1 (5 bases). The ends were cut back, 0 bases at V and 4 bases at J, with 12 bases in the middle. CDR3 length: 14 residues. Germline CDR1 reads DFQATT; CDR2 reads SNEGSKA (reference sequence). CDR3 loop: CSARDPGLLYGYTF. The CDR3 DNA reads TGCAGTGCTAGAGATCCGGGACTCCTCTATGGCTACACCTTC.

Ten or more counts support this clonotype. V is TRBV7-3 and J is TRBJ1-2; possibly TRBD1 for D (5 bases). The CDR3 spans 13 residues. From germline, CDR1 is SGHTA and CDR2 FQGTGA. V lost 1 base and J lost 6, with 9 bases in between. CDR3 DNA sequence: TGTGCCAGCAGCTTAAGGGGGACGGATGGCTACACCTTC. Its translation is CASSLRGTDGYTF.

Details on this clonotype: Sequence at one end of the junction differs from germline and may be a read error. The rearrangement links TRBV19 to TRBJ2-2; tentative D call: TRBD2 (5 bases). This CDR3 spans 15 amino acids. Germline CDR1 LNHDA, CDR2 SQIVND (reference sequence). CDR3 bases: TGTGCCAGCAGTATATTTGTGCGAAACACCGGGGAGCCGTTTTTT. Translated, it gives CASSIFVRNTGEPFF.

This clonotype has a handful of counts. This likely comes from a read error, as the CDR3 has no conserved phenylalanine or tryptophan at its end. The limits of the CDR3 on the DNA are not certain, so only TCRdb's listed CDR3 is given. V usage is TRBV5-4 and J usage is TRBJ2-5; no check of the table's D call, TRBD1, against the DNA was made. CDR1 is SGHNT, CDR2 YYREEE, per germline (reference sequence). Counting both end residues, the CDR3 totals 8 amino acids. The CDR3 here is CASSGAGT.

This clonotype appeared a few times. This could be a read error, since a much larger clone is one nucleotide away. In DNA form, the CDR3 reads TGTGCCAGCAGTTTTGACGGCACCGGGGAGCCGTTTTTT. Protein product: CASSFDGTGEPFF. V gene TRBV12-3 or TRBV12-4 combines with J gene TRBJ2-2, with D perhaps TRBD2 (5 bases). The CDR3 totals 13 residues.

Only a few counts were recorded for this clonotype. J is TRBJ1-5 and V is TRBV7-9; 9 positions agree with TRBD1. Losses at the gene ends were 4 bases for V and 5 bases for J; bases not matched to a gene: 12. Germline V gives CDR1 SEHNR, CDR2 FQNEAQ (reference sequence). CDR3 length: 17 amino acids. CDR3 protein: CASSSSPGTGSDQPQHF. The CDR3 DNA is TGTGCCAGCAGCTCCAGTCCCGGGACAGGGTCGGATCAGCCCCAGCATTTT.

In its sample, this clonotype was seen a few times. The rearrangement joins TRBV30 to TRBJ1-1; tentative D call: TRBD1 (5 bases). V lost 2 bases, J lost 4 bases, and 5 bases lay in between. Germline assignment: CDR1 GTSNPN and CDR2 SVGIG (reference sequence). The CDR3 spans 11 residues. CDR3 protein: CAWSRGTEAFF. The CDR3 nucleotides are TGTGCCTGGAGTAGGGGCACTGAAGCTTTCTTT.

This clonotype was observed once. The chain carries TRBV7-9 and TRBJ2-7; TRBD1 agrees at 11 bases. The CDR3 has 15 amino acids. V trimming: 4 bases; J trimming: 5 bases; junction bases outside the gene matches: 7. CDR1 SEHNR and CDR2 FQNEAQ come from the germline V gene (reference sequence). The CDR3 DNA reads TGTGCCAGCAGCTCGCCGGGACAGGGGGACGACGAGCAGTACTTC. Protein product: CASSSPGQGDDEQYF.

This clonotype was seen repeatedly, ten times or more. The chain combines TRBV6-2 or TRBV6-3 with TRBJ1-5; the match to TRBD1 covers 9 bases. The J segment lost 5 bases and the V segment lost 5 bases, leaving 7 bases of the junction unmatched. This CDR3 has 15 residues. Germline CDR1 MNHEY, CDR2 SVGEGT. CDR3 amino acids: CASSPNRGPHQPQHF. The CDR3 bases are TGTGCCAGCAGTCCGAACAGGGGGCCTCATCAGCCCCAGCATTTT.

This clonotype was seen at least ten times. The chain uses TRBV24-1 and TRBJ1-4; the D is unclear. CDR3 length: 15 amino acids. Germline assignment: CDR1 KGHDR and CDR2 SFDVKD. The V and J ends lost 5 bases and 6 bases respectively, with 15 bases between them. The CDR3 DNA reads as TGTGCCACCAGTGCCCTCGTGCAGGATCATGAAAAACTGTTTTTT. Translated, it gives CATSALVQDHEKLFF.

The chain couples TRBV10-3 to TRBJ1-5; the D is unclear. This CDR3 spans 16 amino acids. Germline lookup yields CDR1 ENHRY and CDR2 SYGVKD. V was pared by 0 bases and J by 0 bases, with 9 bases between. The CDR3 bases are TGTGCCATCAGTGAGTCGAAAGGAAATAGCAATCAGCCCCAGCATTTT. It specifies CAISESKGNSNQPQHF.

This chain joins TRBV7-9 and TRBJ2-5; tentatively, D is TRBD1 (6 bases). CDR1 SEHNR and CDR2 FQNEAQ come from the germline V gene (reference sequence). The CDR3 length is 14 residues. V dropped 6 bases and J dropped 13 bases, with 24 bases sitting between them. CDR3 DNA: TGTGCCAGCAGTCCTGACAGGCCTCCTCGGGTTATGTACTTC. It encodes CASSPDRPPRVMYF.

This clonotype was found many times. The chain uses TRBV12-3 or TRBV12-4 and TRBJ2-7; 8 bases align to TRBD2. With 1 base clipped from V and 0 bases from J, the junction kept 8 bases outside the gene matches. The CDR3 is 17 amino acids. CDR3 DNA: TGTGCCAGCAGTTTAGTGACGGGAGGGCTGAGCTCCTACGAGCAGTACTTC. As protein: CASSLVTGGLSSYEQYF.

This clonotype was found many times. This chain links TRBV2 with TRBJ2-7, with 11 bases lining up with TRBD1. CDR1 and CDR2 (germline): SNHLY, FYNNEI. The CDR3 length is 15 residues. Trimming took 4 bases from V and 5 from J; bases not matched to a gene: 7. CDR3 nucleotide sequence: TGTGCCAGCAGTGCTCGGACAGGGGGCGGGAACGAGCAGTACTTC. As protein: CASSARTGGGNEQYF. Together with reference TRBV2 and TRBJ2-7, the CDR3 gives the full variable domain: EPEVTQTPSHQVTQMGQEVILRCVPISNHLYFYWYRQILGQKVEFLVSFYNNEISEKSEIFDDQFSVERPDGSNFTLKIRSTKLEDSAMYFCASSARTGGGNEQYFGPGTRLTVT.

The chain recombines TRBV2 with TRBJ2-7; D gene ambiguous. Germline V lookup: CDR1 SNHLY, CDR2 FYNNEI. The CDR3 covers 11 residues. V lost 6 bases and J 4 bases, leaving 7 bases between the germline ends. CDR3 bases: TGTGCCAGCAGGTCGGAATACGAGCAGTACTTC. This sequence encodes CASRSEYEQYF.

This clonotype was detected ten times or more. The chain combines TRBV29-1 with TRBJ2-2, with D tentatively TRBD1 (6 bases). Trimming stripped 3 bases from V and 6 bases from J, with 14 bases between. This CDR3 has 14 amino acids. Germline V CDR1 and CDR2: SQVTM, ANQGSEA. CDR3 amino acids: CSVEQQGKPGELFF. CDR3 in DNA: TGCAGCGTTGAGCAACAGGGCAAGCCCGGGGAGCTGTTTTTT.

This clonotype was seen a handful of times. The rearrangement links TRBV7-2 to TRBJ2-5; D might be TRBD2 (5 bases). V gave up 2 bases and J gave up 5 bases, with 15 bases separating them. Germline CDR1 and CDR2: SGHTA and FQGNSA. This CDR3 region has 15 residues. This CDR3 reads CASSLTWRVYETQYF. The CDR3 DNA follows: TGTGCCAGCAGCTTAACCTGGCGGGTATACGAGACCCAGTACTTC.

There are a few counts of this clonotype. The chain employs TRBV27 and TRBJ2-2; D unresolved. The CDR3 is 14 amino acids. Germline lookup yields CDR1 MNHEY and CDR2 SMNVEV (reference sequence). Trimming shortened V by 0 bases and J by 4 bases, and 6 bases separated the two germline ends. The CDR3 region has the DNA TGTGCCAGCAGTTTATCAGCCTTCACCGGGGAGCTGTTTTTT. This sequence encodes CASSLSAFTGELFF.

The chain combines TRBV29-1 with TRBJ2-1, with TRBD2 as a possible D gene (6 bases). The CDR3 consists of 11 residues. The V end lost 6 bases, the J end lost 9 bases, and 12 bases lay between the germline ends. The germline V gene has CDR1 SQVTM and CDR2 ANQGSEA. The DNA for the CDR3 is TGCAGCGTGCTGATTAGCGGTGAGCAGTTCTTC. Its translation is CSVLISGEQFF.

This clonotype has only a few counts. V usage is TRBV29-1 and J usage is TRBJ1-2; no reliable D call. Germline CDR1 reads SQVTM; CDR2 reads ANQGSEA. The CDR3 has 11 residues. Trimming took 8 bases from V and 1 from J, leaving 8 bases between them. CDR3 loop: CSTDINYGYTF. In DNA, the CDR3 is TGCAGCACAGACATTAACTATGGCTACACCTTC. The full variable domain, with the rest looked up from reference TRBV29-1 and TRBJ1-2, is SAVISQKPSRDICQRGTSLTIQCQVDSQVTMMFWYRQQPGQSLTLIATANQGSEATYESGFVIDKFPISRPNLTFSTLTVSNMSPEDSSIYLCSTDINYGYTFGSGTRLTVV.

The CDR3 DNA reads TGTGCCAGCAGCTGGACTAGCGGGAGTTTTGGTGAGACCCAGTACTTC. It specifies CASSWTSGSFGETQYF. The chain combines TRBV11-2 with TRBJ2-5; 13 bases are shared with TRBD2. V gave up 4 bases and J gave up 5 bases; unmatched junction bases: 7. Germline CDR1 SGHAT, CDR2 FQNNGV. The CDR3 sequence is 16 residues long.

The chain uses TRBV6-5 and TRBJ2-5; 9 positions agree with TRBD1. Germline-derived CDR1 and CDR2 are MNHEY and SVGAGI. The CDR3 length is 15 residues. With V trimmed by 2 bases and J by 3 bases, 4 bases remained unmatched. The CDR3 DNA reads as TGTGCCAGCAGTTACCGGGACAGGGTTAAAGAGACCCAGTACTTC. Its translation: CASSYRDRVKETQYF.

The genes are TRBV7-9 and TRBJ2-5, with TRBD1 identical over 11 bases. Germline V gives CDR1 SEHNR, CDR2 FQNEAQ (reference sequence). V was pared by 5 bases and J by 5 bases, with 7 bases of the junction left unmatched. CDR3 length: 15 amino acids. CDR3 nucleotides: TGTGCCAGCAGCCCACCGGACAGGGGGCAGGAGACCCAGTACTTC. Translated: CASSPPDRGQETQYF.

V is TRBV19 and J is TRBJ2-2; 8 bases are a match to TRBD1. The germline V gene encodes CDR1 LNHDA and CDR2 SQIVND (reference sequence). The V and J ends lost 7 bases and 13 bases, in that order; junction bases with no gene match: 5. CDR3 length: 11 amino acids. CDR3 sequence (DNA): TGTGCCAGTACGCGAGGACAGGGGCTGTTTTTT. Its translation: CASTRGQGLFF. Filled out from reference TRBV19 and TRBJ2-2, the complete variable domain reads DGGITQSPKYLFRKEGQNVTLSCEQNLNHDAMYWYRQDPGQGLRLIYYSQIVNDFQKGDIAEGYSVSREKKESFPLTVTSAQKNPTAFYLCASTRGQGLFFGEGSRLTVL.